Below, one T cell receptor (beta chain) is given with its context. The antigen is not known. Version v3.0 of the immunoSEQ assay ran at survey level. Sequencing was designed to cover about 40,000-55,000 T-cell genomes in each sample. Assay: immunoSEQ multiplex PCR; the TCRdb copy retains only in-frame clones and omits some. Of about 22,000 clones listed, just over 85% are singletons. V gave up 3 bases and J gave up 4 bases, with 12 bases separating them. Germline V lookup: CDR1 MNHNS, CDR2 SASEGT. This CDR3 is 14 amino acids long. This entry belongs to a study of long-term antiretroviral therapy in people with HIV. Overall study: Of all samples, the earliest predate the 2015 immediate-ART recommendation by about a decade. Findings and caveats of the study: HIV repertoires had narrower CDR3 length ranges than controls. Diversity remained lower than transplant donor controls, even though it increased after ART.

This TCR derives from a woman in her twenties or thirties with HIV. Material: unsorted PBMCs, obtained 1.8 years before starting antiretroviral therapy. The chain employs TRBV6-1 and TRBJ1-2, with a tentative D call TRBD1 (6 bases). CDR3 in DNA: TGTGCCAGCAGTGACCCCAGGGGACTCTATGGCTACACCTTC. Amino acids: CASSDPRGLYGYTF.